The sequence of this T cell receptor beta chain was determined in a study of cytomegalovirus exposure and HLA in healthy donors. Losses at the gene ends were 0 bases for V and 1 base for J; bases not matched to a gene: 5. CDR1 is SGDLS and CDR2 is YYNGEE in the germline V gene. This CDR3 spans 17 amino acids. With 60 Vbeta and 13 Jbeta primers, the PCR was carried out. TCRdb's table, derived via immunoSEQ multiplex PCR, lists solely in-frame clones and lacks some. Of some 190,000 clones listed, approximately 88% are singletons. Input material: PBMCs. The genes are TRBV9 and TRBJ1-3; 9 nucleotides line up with TRBD1. The origin of this receptor is a boy between 2 and 10 years old in good health and CMV-seronegative. Here the CDR3 reads CASSVGWGQGSGNTIYF. For the CDR3, the DNA is TGTGCCAGCAGCGTAGGATGGGGACAGGGATCTGGAAACACCATATATTTT.